The following is a T cell receptor (beta chain) sequence with its context. This entry is derived from a study of blood T cell repertoires in COVID-19. Study context: The United States, Italy and Spain were the sources of the acute and convalescent COVID-19 samples. T cells, B-cell-depleted T cells, or PBMCs supplied cDNA or gDNA.

The CDR3 sequence is 12 residues long. V was cut by 4 bases and J by 3 bases, with 7 bases left in between. The V gene's germline CDR1 is MDHEN and CDR2 SYDVKM. Authors' analysis steps: Using reference gene primer amplification, nucleated cell counts were estimated. The table came from immunoSEQ multiplex PCR; TCRdb's copy has only in-frame clones and leaves some out. The DNA was the basis for D and trimming; V, J and clone size are from that table. The sample records 120,000 to 150,000 clones, around 82% being singletons. The sequence was obtained from a man aged 55 to 70 with active or convalescent COVID-19. The sample was peripheral blood. The chain joins TRBV28 to TRBJ2-7, with D uncertain. CDR3 residues: CASSSYRYEQYF. The CDR3 region has the DNA TGTGCCAGCAGTTCGTATCGCTACGAGCAGTACTTC.